These 2 T cell receptor beta chains originate from one sample sequenced in a study of blood T cell repertoires in COVID-19. Repertoires were generated with immunoSEQ multiplex PCR, while TCRdb's copy carries only in-frame clones and drops some. The sample records roughly 180,000 clones, around 83% being singletons. The sequencing input was peripheral blood. All receptors come from a man between 18 and 35 years old with acute or convalescent COVID-19.

The chain couples TRBV7-8 to TRBJ1-6; D is undetermined. V was trimmed by 1 base and J by 7 bases, leaving 17 bases between them. CDR3 size: 17 residues. Germline V CDR1 and CDR2: SGHVS, FQNEAQ. CDR3 in DNA: TGTGCCAGCAGCTTAGTACTAGTACGGCGCGGGAATTCACCCCTCCACTTT. Amino acid sequence: CASSLVLVRRGNSPLHF.

This rearrangement joins TRBV6-6 to TRBJ2-1; 11 bases fit TRBD2. CDR1 and CDR2 from the germline V gene are MNHNY and SVGAGI (reference sequence). With V trimmed by 6 bases and J by 4 bases, 5 bases remained unmatched. This CDR3 region has 15 residues. The CDR3 region is CASSSTSGKYNEQFF. The CDR3 coding sequence is TGTGCCAGCAGCTCGACTAGCGGGAAGTACAATGAGCAGTTCTTC.